Sequencing of this T cell receptor (beta chain) was carried out in a study of tumor-infiltrating lymphocytes in primary liver carcinoma (dated by TCRdb to between 2016 and 2019). Concerning the study at large: Hepatocellular carcinoma (four) or combined HCC and intrahepatic cholangiocarcinoma (one) was present in the five patients, who were three men and two women aged 30 to 69 years. Tumors of the five patients were stage T1-T3 N0M0 with maximum diameters of roughly 4.2 to 11 cm. Each sample produced roughly 3.5 to 8 million productive TCRbeta reads, and read depth showed no significant difference between tissue types. For each liver tumor, the study sampled five regions along with adjacent normal tissue and blood, and applied TCRbeta repertoire sequencing, expression microarrays and whole-exome sequencing. A total of about 35 specimens from 5 patients underwent TCRbeta repertoire sequencing, comprising 25 tumor regions, 5 adjacent noncancerous liver tissues and 5 peripheral blood samples. To link TCRbeta repertoire diversity with the local molecular phenotype, the approximately 23 tumor region samples were profiled using Agilent mRNA microarrays. Repertoires from technical replicates were highly reproducible, with mean shared-clone rates roughly 0.86 and correlation coefficients above 0.95. Paper-wide results and their limitations: Only about 7.5-24% of top clones were present in all five regions of a tumor, suggesting spatial heterogeneity of tumor-infiltrating T cells. The top 250 clones accounted for a significantly greater share of the repertoire in tumors than in blood (p = 0.039). Repertoire overlap was higher between tumor regions (mean about 36%) than tumor-adjacent (17%) or tumor-blood (roughly 14%) pairs, consistent with antigen-driven expansion. Only 4 or 5 patients were included in the study, and the authors note that the findings should be validated in a larger study. Because sequencing covered only the TCR beta chain and unpaired alpha chains were not captured, true repertoire diversity is likely underestimated. Because the samples were bulk and unsorted, CD4+ and CD8+ T cell repertoires could not be compared.

As regards this clonotype: Its antigen is currently not known. An end of the junction differs from the germline gene, which may be a read error.

Including the terminal cysteine and phenylalanine, the CDR3 comprises 13 residues. This entry keeps only the CDR3 DNA: 39 bases, framed from base 1. As encoded in the germline V gene, CDR1 is SGHAT while CDR2 is FQNNGV. A constant-region primer and ProtoScript II reverse transcriptase were used to reverse-transcribe TCRbeta-specific cDNA from roughly 500 ng total RNA. Three nested multiplex PCR rounds, following a slightly modified ARM-PCR procedure, were used to build the TCRbeta libraries. Each of the first two PCR rounds ran for about 10 cycles using multiplex TRBV1-TRBV30 forward primers together with a Cbeta reverse primer. Sample barcodes and Illumina adapters were added in a final 25-cycle PCR with Deep VentR polymerase. Before sequencing, amplicons of 200-500 bp were purified from gel using a QIAquick gel extraction kit. The TCRbeta amplicons were sequenced with 250-bp paired-end reads on an Illumina HiSeq 2500. In the source study's methods: To recover full CDR3 sequences, reads were quality-trimmed using Trimmomatic v0.33 and paired reads were then merged using FLASH v1.2.11. V, D and J germline segments were assigned to the rearranged TCRbeta sequences by MiGEC v1.2.1b. VDJtools v1.0.0 computed clonotype statistics and Shannon-Wiener diversity indices. Except for diversity analysis, only each sample's 250 most abundant clonotypes were used in subsequent analyses to reduce sampling bias. The raw public data were reprocessed by TCRdb itself: fastp quality trimming at Q25, MiXCR clonotype calling, in-frame beta chains only. For every CDR3 protein sequence, its rows merge into one entry that carries the most common genes and DNA. Here the V and J calls rest on TCRdb's processing, not on the authors' analysis. The sample data list about 110,000 distinct CDR3 sequences, and 55% to 75% of these were observed just once. Of the sample, approximately 10% is held by the ten largest clones.

Total RNA and DNA were co-extracted without cell sorting from roughly 20-30 mg of bulk tissue using the AllPrep DNA/RNA mini kit. Between November 2015 and early 2016, roughly 5 patients in China with histopathologically diagnosed primary liver carcinoma had their tumors surgically resected. Patients had chronic HBV infection and were treatment-naive at sampling. Five spatially separated regions were sampled from each tumor: the superior, inferior, left-lateral and right-lateral poles, plus the tumor centre. Histological examination found more than 75% viable tumor cells in every tumor sample. Fresh tumor and adjacent tissue pieces were bisected, with one half stored in RNAlater at -80 degrees C and the other half sent for histology.

The sequence links TRBV11-2 to TRBJ1-5; the D gene assignment is ambiguous. The TCR comes from a woman aged 55-69 years with primary liver carcinoma and hepatitis B virus infection. Sequenced: liver tumor tissue from sampling region 1. This specimen's cell subset or site label, interpreted: tumor region T1, superior pole. The DNA is TGTGCCAGCAGCGTCATGTATGGTCAGGCCCAGCATTTT. Translated, it gives CASSVMYGQAQHF.